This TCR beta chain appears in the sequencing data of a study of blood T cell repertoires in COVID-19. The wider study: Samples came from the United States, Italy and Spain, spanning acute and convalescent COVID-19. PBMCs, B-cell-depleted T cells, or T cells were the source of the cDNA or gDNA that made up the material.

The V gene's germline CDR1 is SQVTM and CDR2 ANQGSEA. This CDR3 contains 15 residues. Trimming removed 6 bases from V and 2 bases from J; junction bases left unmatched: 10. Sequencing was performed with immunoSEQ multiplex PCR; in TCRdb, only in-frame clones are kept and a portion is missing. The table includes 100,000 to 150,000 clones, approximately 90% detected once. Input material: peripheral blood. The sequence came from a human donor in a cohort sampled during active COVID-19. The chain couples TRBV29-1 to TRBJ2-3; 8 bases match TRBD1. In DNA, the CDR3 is TGCAGCGTGGTGGGGGACAGGACCTCCACAGATACGCAGTATTTT. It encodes CSVVGDRTSTDTQYF.